This TCR beta chain was identified in a study of blood T cell repertoires in COVID-19. As for the study in general: Acute-phase and convalescent COVID-19 samples originated in the United States, Italy and Spain.

Produced via immunoSEQ multiplex PCR; TCRdb's table is partial and in-frame only. The data contain tens of thousands of clones, 86% of them singletons. The junction had 11 bases not matched to a gene; V was cut back by 3 bases and J by 4 bases. The CDR3 is made up of 18 amino acids. In germline, CDR1 is SGHRS, CDR2 YFSETQ. This sequence joins TRBV5-1 and TRBJ2-5; 14 bases are a match to TRBD2. Material for sequencing was peripheral blood. The sequence came from a man aged 45 to 65 with active or convalescent COVID-19. The CDR3 spells CASSSRLAGGILGETQYF. Written as DNA, the CDR3 is TGCGCCAGCAGCTCAAGACTAGCGGGAGGGATCTTAGGAGAGACCCAGTACTTC.